The 8 T cell receptor beta chains listed next were all sequenced from one sample in a study of blood T cells in healthy people across ages. Primers used in a second PCR of about 6 to 11 cycles were a sample-barcoded 5' primer and a J-beta primer mix. A single record per CDR3 protein comes from TCRdb applying MiXCR to the 5' RACE reads. Of fewer than 2 million distinct CDR3 sequences in the sample, 39% were seen once. The sample was blood. The source is a human donor in good health.

This clonotype was detected once. The chain combines TRBV12-3 or TRBV12-4 with TRBJ1-5; a possible D gene is TRBD1 (5 bases). The V end was cut by 3 bases, the J end by 4 bases, with 13 bases between. This CDR3 spans 15 amino acids. For the CDR3, the DNA is TGTGCCAGCAGTTTGGGGCAGTCCCCAAATCAGCCCCAGCATTTT. Encoded protein: CASSLGQSPNQPQHF.

This clonotype was seen only a few times. This chain links TRBV12-3 or TRBV12-4 with TRBJ1-2, with D perhaps matching TRBD1 (5 bases). The CDR3 contains 14 residues. V dropped 6 bases and J dropped 7 bases, with 18 bases sitting between them. The CDR3, as DNA: TGTGCCAGCAGCACTGGGCCGGGGCAAAGTGGCTACACCTTC. Translated, it gives CASSTGPGQSGYTF.

The gene calls are TRBV7-2 and TRBJ1-2; 9 bases align to TRBD1. In germline, CDR1 is SGHTA, CDR2 FQGNSA. The CDR3 has 14 amino acids. Unmatched junction bases numbered 6, after V lost 3 bases and J lost 7 bases. The CDR3 protein is CASSLRQGEGGYTF. CDR3 coding DNA: TGTGCCAGCAGCTTGAGACAGGGGGAAGGTGGCTACACCTTC.

The chain recombines TRBV20-1 with TRBJ1-2; 8 bases map to TRBD1. V gave up 5 bases and J gave up 4 bases; unmatched junction bases: 9. This CDR3 contains 14 residues. Per the germline V gene, CDR1 is DFQATT and CDR2 is SNEGSKA (reference sequence). The CDR3 sequence is CSAPGTGEPYGYTF. In nucleotides, the CDR3 is TGCAGTGCTCCTGGGACAGGAGAACCCTATGGCTACACCTTC.

This clonotype was seen a few times. V and J are TRBV20-1 and TRBJ2-3, with 8 bases that match TRBD2. Germline V CDR1 and CDR2: DFQATT, SNEGSKA (reference sequence). The V gene end was trimmed by 4 bases and the J gene end by 3 bases; junction bases not matched to a gene: 9. The CDR3 is 15 amino acids. This chain's CDR3 is CSAKRLAGNTDTQYF. In DNA form, the CDR3 reads TGCAGTGCTAAGCGGCTAGCGGGTAATACAGATACGCAGTATTTT.

V gene TRBV29-1 combines with J gene TRBJ2-7; D is unclear. The length of the CDR3 is 12 residues. The germline CDR1 and CDR2 sequences are SQVTM and ANQGSEA. Trimming pared 1 base from V and 2 bases from J, leaving 6 bases between. The CDR3 sequence: CSVEGKPYEQYF. Written as DNA, the CDR3 is TGCAGCGTTGAAGGGAAGCCCTACGAGCAGTACTTC.

This clonotype was detected a few times. This rearrangement joins TRBV15 to TRBJ2-5; D may be TRBD1 (5 bases). This CDR3 region has 14 residues. V was pared by 5 bases and J by 5 bases, with 15 bases between. CDR1 and CDR2 from the germline V gene are LNHNV and YYDKDF (reference sequence). CDR3 nucleotide sequence: TGTGCCACCAGCCCCCGGACACAACTTGAGACCCAGTACTTC. This translates into CATSPRTQLETQYF.

The rearrangement links TRBV20-1 to TRBJ2-5; D might be TRBD1 (6 bases). The CDR3 has 13 amino acids. Trimming took off 5 bases at V and 5 bases at J, with 15 bases between the two ends. Germline lookup yields CDR1 DFQATT and CDR2 SNEGSKA (reference sequence). For the CDR3, the DNA is TGCAGTGCTCAACAGGGCCTCGGGGAGACCCAGTACTTC. This translates into CSAQQGLGETQYF.